The 5 T cell receptor beta chains below were found in one sample sequenced in a study of early stage breast cancer tumors. TCRdb keeps only in-frame clones here, not all; method: immunoSEQ multiplex PCR. The sample has around 40,000 clones, around 68% seen once; the top ten hold roughly 7.4%. The sample taken for sequencing was blood. Receptor source: a person in their 60s with breast cancer.

J is TRBJ2-7 and V is TRBV28; D unresolved. This CDR3 comprises 9 residues. The V end lost 11 bases, the J end lost 2 bases, and 4 bases lay between the germline ends. In germline, CDR1 is MDHEN, CDR2 SYDVKM. The CDR3 DNA follows: TGTGCCCGTACCTACGAGCAGTACTTC. This encodes CARTYEQYF. The full variable domain, in which reference TRBV28 and TRBJ2-7 provide the parts outside the CDR3, is DVKVTQSSRYLVKRTGEKVFLECVQDMDHENMFWYRQDPGLGLRLIYFSYDVKMKEKGDIPEGYSVSREKKERFSLILESASTNQTSMYLCARTYEQYFGPGTRLTVT.

The chain employs TRBV18 and TRBJ2-5, with D possibly matching TRBD2 (5 bases). Deletions cut 2 bases from V and 4 bases from J, with 5 bases between. Germline V lookup: CDR1 KGHSH, CDR2 LQKENI. The CDR3 has 12 amino acids. CDR3 residues: CASSPAGETQYF. DNA of the CDR3: TGTGCCAGCTCACCAGCGGGAGAGACCCAGTACTTC.

This chain links TRBV2 with TRBJ2-7; 7 positions agree with TRBD1. V trimming: 7 bases; J trimming: 3 bases; junction bases outside the gene matches: 15. The V gene's germline CDR1 is SNHLY and CDR2 FYNNEI. The length of the CDR3 is 16 residues. CDR3 sequence: CASNPRWGQLFYEQYF. For the CDR3, the DNA is TGTGCCAGCAACCCACGATGGGGACAGCTATTCTACGAGCAGTACTTC.

The chain couples TRBV14 to TRBJ2-5; D uncertain. The CDR3 has 13 residues. The germline CDR1 and CDR2 sequences are SGHDN and FVKESK. V lost 6 bases and J lost 3, with 11 bases in between. CDR3 bases: TGTGCCAGCAGGAGGACGGACGAAGAGACCCAGTACTTC. It encodes CASRRTDEETQYF.

This chain links TRBV6-1 with TRBJ1-5; D is possibly TRBD1 (6 bases). The CDR3 sequence is 17 residues long. Germline V gene sequence: CDR1 MNHNS, CDR2 SASEGT. V gave up 1 base and J gave up 6 bases, with 19 bases separating them. The CDR3 DNA reads TGTGCCAGCAGTGAAGACGGGCGCAGGGGAAGGGTTCAGCCCCAGCATTTT. Translating it yields CASSEDGRRGRVQPQHF.